The source of this T cell receptor beta chain is a study of cytomegalovirus exposure and HLA in healthy donors. In the PCR, 60 Vbeta and 13 Jbeta primers were used. The table came from immunoSEQ multiplex PCR; TCRdb's copy has only in-frame clones and leaves some out. Among some 99,000 clones listed, around 73% were seen once. The CDR3 loop spans 14 amino acids. The receptor's source is a man aged 40-50 years in good health and CMV-seronegative. The chain combines TRBV21-1 with TRBJ2-3; whether TRBD1, the table's D call, matches the DNA was not checked. TRBV21-1 is designated a pseudogene. Sequencing input: PBMCs. CDR3 amino acids: CASSRAQGTDTQYF. The CDR3 region has the DNA TGTGCCAGCAGCCGCGCTCAGGGGACAGATACGCAGTATTTT.